The 8 T cell receptor beta chains in this list originate from one sample, sequenced in a study of T cell responses to AZD1222 COVID-19 vaccine. The protocol was immunoSEQ multiplex PCR, while the TCRdb copy is restricted to in-frame clones and leaves out a portion. The data show approximately 140,000 clones, with 94% seen just once and roughly 1.2% held by the top ten. This specimen consisted of peripheral blood, obtained on day 0 of AZD1222 vaccination. The receptors originated from an adult in good health.

This chain uses TRBV6-2 or TRBV6-3 with TRBJ1-1; D perhaps matches TRBD1 (6 bases). The CDR3 spans 15 residues. V was pared by 5 bases and J by 2 bases, with 15 bases between. Germline CDR1 MNHEY, CDR2 SVGEGT. DNA of the CDR3: TGTGCCAGCAGTAGCCCGGGACACACAAACACTGAAGCTTTCTTT. As protein: CASSSPGHTNTEAFF.

This sequence joins TRBV3-1 (or the pseudogene TRBV3-2) and TRBJ2-2; no firm D call. The CDR3 has 12 residues. Looked up from germline, CDR1 is LGHDT and CDR2 is YNNKEL (reference sequence). Trimming pared 3 bases from V and 5 bases from J, leaving 4 bases between. Written as DNA, the CDR3 is TGTGCCAGCAGCCACCGGACCGGGGAGCTGTTTTTT. It yields the protein CASSHRTGELFF.

V is TRBV6-5 and J is TRBJ2-7; TRBD2 might be the D (6 bases). Trimming cost V 5 bases and J 5 bases, with 16 bases left between them. The germline V gene has CDR1 MNHEY and CDR2 SVGAGI. The CDR3 is 14 residues long. The CDR3 nucleotides read TGTGCCAGCAGTACGCCGGGAGAGGGGAACGAGCAGTACGTC. Translated, it gives CASSTPGEGNEQYV.

The chain employs TRBV6-5 and TRBJ1-6, with a possible D match to TRBD1 (5 bases). Germline-derived CDR1 and CDR2 are MNHEY and SVGAGI. Trimming took 6 bases from V and 7 from J, leaving 10 bases between them. The CDR3 is 13 amino acids. CDR3 nucleotides: TGTGCCAGCAGGCAGGGTCTGAATTCACCCCTCCACTTT. It translates to CASRQGLNSPLHF.

This chain connects TRBV5-1 to TRBJ1-2, with TRBD1 matching over 8 bases. With 4 bases clipped from V and 2 bases from J, the junction kept 10 bases outside the gene matches. Germline lookup yields CDR1 SGHRS and CDR2 YFSETQ. CDR3 length: 16 amino acids. CDR3 nucleotide sequence: TGCGCCAGCAGCCAAATCCGGGACAGGAGAAACTATGGCTACACCTTC. Translating it yields CASSQIRDRRNYGYTF.

This clone occurred a few times. V gene TRBV10-3 combines with J gene TRBJ1-1; D call uncertain. The germline V gene encodes CDR1 ENHRY and CDR2 SYGVKD. The CDR3 totals 12 residues. The V end lost 11 bases, the J end lost 5 bases, and 15 bases lay between the germline ends. The DNA for the CDR3 is TGTGCCTCCGTGGGAGGTATAACTGAAGCTTTCTTT. Amino acids: CASVGGITEAFF.

The chain joins TRBV12-5 to TRBJ2-2; D uncertain. V was pared by 1 base and J by 7 bases, with 7 bases between. CDR1 and CDR2 from the germline V gene are LGHNT and FRNRAP. CDR3 length equals 13 residues. The CDR3 region is CASGLGLYGELFF. CDR3 DNA sequence: TGTGCTAGTGGTTTGGGGCTTTACGGGGAGCTGTTTTTT.

The rearrangement uses TRBV19 and TRBJ1-3; D unclear. Germline assignment: CDR1 LNHDA and CDR2 SQIVND (reference sequence). The CDR3 is made up of 14 amino acids. Trimming shortened V by 6 bases and J by 2 bases, and 11 bases separated the two germline ends. Here the CDR3 DNA reads TGTGCCAGTAGCTTCCCTGAACCTGGAAACACCATATATTTT. Amino acid sequence: CASSFPEPGNTIYF.